This T cell receptor (beta chain) comes out of a study of blood T cells in healthy people across ages. Across the whole study: Template switching caught about one barcoded beta molecule for each two T cells.

This clonotype was counted many times. A J-beta primer mix and a sample-barcoded 5' primer were used in a second PCR of about 6 to 12 cycles. A single record per CDR3 protein comes from TCRdb applying MiXCR to the 5' RACE reads. The sample consists of 1,800,000 or so distinct CDR3 sequences, about 39% of them appearing once. The V gene lost 1 base and the J gene lost 4 bases, with 3 bases spanning the gap. Germline loops: CDR1 SEHNR, CDR2 FQNEAQ (reference sequence). The CDR3 is 12 amino acids. The chain employs TRBV7-9 and TRBJ2-3; D gene unclear. The specimen sequenced was blood. The clonotype originates from a human donor in good health. The CDR3 bases are TGTGCCAGCAGCTTAGGACCAGATACGCAGTATTTT. Translation: CASSLGPDTQYF. Filled out from reference TRBV7-9 and TRBJ2-3, the complete variable domain reads DTGVSQNPRHKITKRGQNVTFRCDPISEHNRLYWYRQTLGQGPEFLTYFQNEAQLEKSRLLSDRFSAERPKGSFSTLEIQRTEQGDSAMYLCASSLGPDTQYFGPGTRLTVL.